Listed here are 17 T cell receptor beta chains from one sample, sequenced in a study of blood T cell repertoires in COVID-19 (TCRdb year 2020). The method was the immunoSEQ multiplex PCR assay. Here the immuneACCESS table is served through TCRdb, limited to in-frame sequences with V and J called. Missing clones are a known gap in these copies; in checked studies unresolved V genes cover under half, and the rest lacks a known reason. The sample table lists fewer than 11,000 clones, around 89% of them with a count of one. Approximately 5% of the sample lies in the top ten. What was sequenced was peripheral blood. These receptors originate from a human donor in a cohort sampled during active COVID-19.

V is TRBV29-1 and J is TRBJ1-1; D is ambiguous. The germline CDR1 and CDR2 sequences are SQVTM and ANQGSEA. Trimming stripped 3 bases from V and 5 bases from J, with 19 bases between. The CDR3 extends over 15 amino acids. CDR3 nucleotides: TGCAGCGTTGATATCCGGGATCTGAGTCGGACTGAAGCTTTCTTT. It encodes CSVDIRDLSRTEAFF.

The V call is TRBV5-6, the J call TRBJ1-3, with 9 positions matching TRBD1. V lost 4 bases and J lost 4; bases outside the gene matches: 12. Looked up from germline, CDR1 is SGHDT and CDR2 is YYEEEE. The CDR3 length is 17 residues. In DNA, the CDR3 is TGTGCCAGCAGCCTTGGCCCGCCGGACAGGGGAGGAAACACCATATATTTT. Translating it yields CASSLGPPDRGGNTIYF.

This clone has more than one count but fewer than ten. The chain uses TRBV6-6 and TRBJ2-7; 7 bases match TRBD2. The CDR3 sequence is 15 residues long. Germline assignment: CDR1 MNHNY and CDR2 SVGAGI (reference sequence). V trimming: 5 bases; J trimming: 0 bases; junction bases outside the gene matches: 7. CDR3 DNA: TGTGCCAGCAGTGTACTAGCGCCTACCTCCTACGAGCAGTACTTC. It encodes CASSVLAPTSYEQYF.

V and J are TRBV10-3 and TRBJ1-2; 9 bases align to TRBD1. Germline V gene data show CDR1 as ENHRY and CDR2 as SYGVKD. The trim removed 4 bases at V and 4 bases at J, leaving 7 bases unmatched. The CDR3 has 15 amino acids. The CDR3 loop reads CAISGGTGGGYGYTF. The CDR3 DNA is TGTGCCATCAGTGGGGGTACAGGGGGCGGCTATGGCTACACCTTC.

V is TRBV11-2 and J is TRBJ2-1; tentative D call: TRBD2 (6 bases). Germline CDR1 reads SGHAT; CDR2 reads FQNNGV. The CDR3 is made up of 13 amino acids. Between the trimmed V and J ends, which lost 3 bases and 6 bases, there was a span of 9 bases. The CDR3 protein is CASSLGLLNEQFF. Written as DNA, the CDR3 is TGTGCCAGCAGCTTGGGACTCCTCAATGAGCAGTTCTTC. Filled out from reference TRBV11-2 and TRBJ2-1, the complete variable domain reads EAGVAQSPRYKIIEKRQSVAFWCNPISGHATLYWYQQILGQGPKLLIQFQNNGVVDDSQLPKDRFSAERLKGVDSTLKIQPAKLEDSAVYLCASSLGLLNEQFFGPGTRLTVL.

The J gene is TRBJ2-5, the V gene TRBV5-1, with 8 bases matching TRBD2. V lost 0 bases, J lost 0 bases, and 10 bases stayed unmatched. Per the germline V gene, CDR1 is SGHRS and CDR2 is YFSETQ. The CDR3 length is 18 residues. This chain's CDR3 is CASSLGFWGAGDQETQYF. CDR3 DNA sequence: TGCGCCAGCAGCTTGGGATTTTGGGGAGCGGGGGACCAAGAGACCCAGTACTTC.

As DNA, the CDR3 is TGTGCCAGCAGCCGGGACATGAACACTGAAGCTTTCTTT. Translated, it gives CASSRDMNTEAFF. This chain connects TRBV6-5 to TRBJ1-1; a weak D match, TRBD1 (6 bases). The V gene's germline CDR1 is MNHEY and CDR2 SVGAGI. V gave up 6 bases and J gave up 0 bases, with 8 bases separating them. The CDR3 contains 13 residues.

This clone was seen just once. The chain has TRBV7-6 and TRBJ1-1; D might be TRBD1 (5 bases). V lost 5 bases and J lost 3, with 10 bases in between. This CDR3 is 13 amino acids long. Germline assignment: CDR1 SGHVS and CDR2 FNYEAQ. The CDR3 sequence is CASSPRGDTEAFF. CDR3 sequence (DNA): TGTGCCAGCAGCCCCCGGGGGGACACTGAAGCTTTCTTT.

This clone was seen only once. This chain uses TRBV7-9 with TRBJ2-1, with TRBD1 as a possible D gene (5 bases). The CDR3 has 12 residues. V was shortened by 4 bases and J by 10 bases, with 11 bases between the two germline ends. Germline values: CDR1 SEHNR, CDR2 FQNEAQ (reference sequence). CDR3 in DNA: TGTGCCAGCAGCTCCCAGGGATGGGAGCAGTTCTTC. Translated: CASSSQGWEQFF.

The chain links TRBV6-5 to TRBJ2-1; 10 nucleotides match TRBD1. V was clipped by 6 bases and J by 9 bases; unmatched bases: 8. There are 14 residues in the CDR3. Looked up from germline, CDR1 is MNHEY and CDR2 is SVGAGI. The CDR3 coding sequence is TGTGCCAGCAGCCGGGACAGGGGCTCAGGTGAGCAGTTCTTC. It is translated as CASSRDRGSGEQFF.

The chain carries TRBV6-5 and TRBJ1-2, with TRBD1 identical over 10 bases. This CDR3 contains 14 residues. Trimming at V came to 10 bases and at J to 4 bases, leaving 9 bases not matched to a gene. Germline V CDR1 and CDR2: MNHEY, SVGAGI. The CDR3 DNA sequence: TGTGCCATTAAGACAGGGGGCGACGGCTATGGCTACACCTTC. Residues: CAIKTGGDGYGYTF.

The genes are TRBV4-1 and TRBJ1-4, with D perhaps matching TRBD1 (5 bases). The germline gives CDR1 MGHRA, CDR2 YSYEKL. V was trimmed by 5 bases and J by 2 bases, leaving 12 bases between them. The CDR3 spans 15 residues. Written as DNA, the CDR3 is TGCGCCAGCAGCGTCAGGGTTCCGACTAATGAAAAACTGTTTTTT. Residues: CASSVRVPTNEKLFF.

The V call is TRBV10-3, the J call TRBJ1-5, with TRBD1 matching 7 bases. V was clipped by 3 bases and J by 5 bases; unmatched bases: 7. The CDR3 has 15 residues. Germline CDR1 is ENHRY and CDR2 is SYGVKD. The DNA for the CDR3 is TGTGCCATCAGTGACGGAAACAGGGGATATCAGCCCCAGCATTTT. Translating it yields CAISDGNRGYQPQHF.

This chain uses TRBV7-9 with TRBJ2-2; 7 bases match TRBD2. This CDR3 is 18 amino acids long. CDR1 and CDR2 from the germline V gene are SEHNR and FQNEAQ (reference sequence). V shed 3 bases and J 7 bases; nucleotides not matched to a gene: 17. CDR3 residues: CASSFQPARTRFGGELFF. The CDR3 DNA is TGTGCCAGCAGCTTCCAACCCGCCCGGACTAGATTCGGCGGGGAGCTGTTTTTT.

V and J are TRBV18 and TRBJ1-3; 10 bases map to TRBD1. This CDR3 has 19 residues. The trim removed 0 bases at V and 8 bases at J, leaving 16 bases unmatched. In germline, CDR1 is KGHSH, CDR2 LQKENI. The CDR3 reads CASSPPLSDRGLRIDTIYF. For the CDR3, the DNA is TGTGCCAGCTCACCACCCCTTTCAGACAGGGGGCTTAGGATTGACACCATATATTTT. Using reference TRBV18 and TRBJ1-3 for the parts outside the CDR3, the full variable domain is NAGVMQNPRHLVRRRGQEARLRCSPMKGHSHVYWYRQLPEEGLKFMVYLQKENIIDESGMPKERFSAEFPKEGPSILRIQQVVRGDSAAYFCASSPPLSDRGLRIDTIYFGEGSWLTVV.

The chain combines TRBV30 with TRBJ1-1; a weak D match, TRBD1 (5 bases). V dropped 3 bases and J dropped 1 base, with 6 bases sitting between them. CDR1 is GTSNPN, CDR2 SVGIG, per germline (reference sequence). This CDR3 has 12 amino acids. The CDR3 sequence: CAWRRGNTEAFF. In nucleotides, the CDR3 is TGTGCCTGGAGAAGGGGGAACACTGAAGCTTTCTTT.

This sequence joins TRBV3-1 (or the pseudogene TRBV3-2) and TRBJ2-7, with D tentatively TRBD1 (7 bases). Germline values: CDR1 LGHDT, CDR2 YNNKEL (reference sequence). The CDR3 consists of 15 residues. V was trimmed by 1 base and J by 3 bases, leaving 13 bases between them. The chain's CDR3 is CASSQGPGGHYEQYF. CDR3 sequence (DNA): TGTGCCAGCAGCCAAGGACCAGGGGGGCACTACGAGCAGTACTTC.